The entry below describes one T cell receptor beta chain. Method: immunoSEQ multiplex PCR; TCRdb's copy keeps in-frame clones and lacks some. Among about 100,000 clones listed, 86% were seen once. These data originate in a study of blood T cell repertoires in COVID-19. Looking at the study overall: Acute and convalescent COVID-19 specimens originated in the United States, Italy and Spain.

V lost 4 bases, J lost 6 bases, and 0 bases stayed unmatched. The CDR3 is 13 amino acids. Germline values: CDR1 SNHLY, CDR2 FYNNEI. Sequencing input: peripheral blood. This sequence joins TRBV2 and TRBJ1-5, with 10 bases that match TRBD1. This sequence was found in an older man with acute or convalescent COVID-19. CDR3 in amino acids: CASSGQGAQPQHF. For the CDR3, the DNA is TGTGCCAGCAGTGGACAGGGGGCTCAGCCCCAGCATTTT.